The present T cell receptor (beta chain) was sequenced within a study of OX40 agonist ivuxolimab in advanced cancers. Study-level results: Expanded clones were, on average, more numerous in CD8+ T cells than in CD4+. The CD4+ and CD8+ T cells in the blood had expanded clonally by week 6 at 0.1 to 3.0 mg/kg.

People who had autoimmune disease history or systemic immunosuppression were excluded. As for this clone: Its antigen remains unidentified.

Germline assignment: CDR1 SGHVS and CDR2 FQNEAQ. The V gene lost 5 bases and the J gene lost 0 bases, with 10 bases spanning the gap. The CDR3 is 14 residues long. Repertoires were generated with immunoSEQ multiplex PCR, while TCRdb's copy carries only in-frame clones and drops some. The sample contains 25,000 to 30,000 clones, around 90% of which appear only once. This chain joins TRBV7-8 and TRBJ2-5; no firm D call. The clonotype comes from an adult with an advanced solid tumor such as melanoma, head and neck, liver or kidney cancer. The material sequenced was CD4+ or CD8+ T cells sorted from blood, taken in a trial of the OX40 agonist ivuxolimab. CDR3 bases: TGTGCCAGCAGCATTTGGTCCCACCAAGAGACCCAGTACTTC. Translating gives CASSIWSHQETQYF.